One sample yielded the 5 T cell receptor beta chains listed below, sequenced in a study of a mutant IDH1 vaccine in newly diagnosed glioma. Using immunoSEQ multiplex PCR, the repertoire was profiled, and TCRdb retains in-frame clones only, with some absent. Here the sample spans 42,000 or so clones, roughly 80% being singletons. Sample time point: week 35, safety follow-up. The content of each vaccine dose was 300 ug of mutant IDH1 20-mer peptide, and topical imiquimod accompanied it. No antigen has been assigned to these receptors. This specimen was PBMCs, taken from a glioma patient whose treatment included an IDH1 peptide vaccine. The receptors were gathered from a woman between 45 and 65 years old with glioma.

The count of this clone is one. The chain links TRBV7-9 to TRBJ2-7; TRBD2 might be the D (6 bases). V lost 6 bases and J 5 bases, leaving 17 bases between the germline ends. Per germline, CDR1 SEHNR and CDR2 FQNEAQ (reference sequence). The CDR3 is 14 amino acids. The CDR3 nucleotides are TGTGCCAGCAGGCTGGGGCAGGGAGGTGACGAGCAGTACTTC. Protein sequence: CASRLGQGGDEQYF.

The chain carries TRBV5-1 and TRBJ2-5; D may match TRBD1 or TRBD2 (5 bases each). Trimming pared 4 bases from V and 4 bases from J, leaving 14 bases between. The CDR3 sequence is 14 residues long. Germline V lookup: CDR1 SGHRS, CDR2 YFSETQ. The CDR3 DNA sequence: TGCGCCAGCAGCGTGGGGGAGTTGAGAGAGACCCAGTACTTC. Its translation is CASSVGELRETQYF.

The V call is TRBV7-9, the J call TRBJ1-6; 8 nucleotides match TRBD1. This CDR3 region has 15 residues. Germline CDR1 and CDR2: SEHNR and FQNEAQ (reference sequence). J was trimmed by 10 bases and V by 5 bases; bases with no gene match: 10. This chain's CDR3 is CASSLTGQGFSPLHF. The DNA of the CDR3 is TGTGCCAGCAGCCTTACCGGACAGGGCTTCTCACCCCTCCACTTT.

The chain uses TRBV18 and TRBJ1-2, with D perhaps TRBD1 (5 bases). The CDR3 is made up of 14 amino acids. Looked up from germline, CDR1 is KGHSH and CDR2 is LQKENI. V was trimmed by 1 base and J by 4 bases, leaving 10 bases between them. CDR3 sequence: CASSPRAGAYGYTF. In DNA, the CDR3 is TGTGCCAGCTCACCACGGGCTGGGGCCTATGGCTACACCTTC.

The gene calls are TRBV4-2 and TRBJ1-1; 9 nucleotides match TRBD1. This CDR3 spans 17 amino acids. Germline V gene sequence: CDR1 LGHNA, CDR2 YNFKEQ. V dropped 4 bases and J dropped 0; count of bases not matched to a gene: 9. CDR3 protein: CASSPPDRGVLNTEAFF. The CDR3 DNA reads TGTGCCAGCAGCCCCCCGGACAGGGGAGTCCTGAACACTGAAGCTTTCTTT.